This T cell receptor (beta chain) appears in the sequencing data of a study of cytomegalovirus exposure and HLA in healthy donors. Findings of the study overall: It was assumed in the presence/absence analyses that sequencing depth was roughly uniform across donors.

The PCR had 60 Vbeta and 13 Jbeta primers. This table comes from immunoSEQ multiplex PCR, and its TCRdb copy is limited to in-frame clones, with some not included. The sample shows roughly 190,000 clones, 80% to 85% of them seen only once. In the case of this clone: The antigen is undetermined.

All the people who gave samples were healthy bone marrow donors. The sample taken for sequencing was PBMCs. This clonotype was sampled from a woman aged 35 to 49 in good health and CMV-seronegative.

The CDR3 is CASSSQGKAYNEQFF. The CDR3 nucleotides are TGTGCCAGCAGCTCCCAGGGGAAGGCCTACAATGAGCAGTTCTTC. The rearrangement uses TRBV5-6 and TRBJ2-1; tentatively, D is TRBD1 (6 bases). CDR3 length: 15 residues. The germline V and J ends were trimmed by 3 bases and 2 bases, with 12 bases remaining between them. Germline V gene data show CDR1 as SGHDT and CDR2 as YYEEEE.